This T cell receptor (beta chain) was sequenced for a study of regulatory T cells in long-lasting Graves disease. Study-wide points: Persistent disease exhibited a predilection for TRBV28, TRBJ1-2 and TRBJ2-5.

Time point given: newly diagnosed GD, antithyroid drugs for less than 3 months. Generation of the TCR library employed RNA extracted from PBMCs. The CDR3 is made up of 15 amino acids. The ends were cut back, 5 bases at V and 3 bases at J, with 14 bases in the middle. Assembly of TCR beta libraries relied on iRepertoire HTBI primers together with Arm-PCR of CDR3 regions. TCRdb reanalysed the multiplex PCR reads using MiXCR and keeps one entry per CDR3 protein. Found here are a few hundred thousand distinct CDR3 sequences, approximately 20% of them singletons; the top ten hold approximately 20%. There are many counts of this clonotype. What it binds is not known.

Sequencing used peripheral blood mononuclear cells (PBMCs), obtained at new diagnosis, from a patient treated with antithyroid drugs. The source is a female donor with Graves disease. The chain carries TRBV12-3 or TRBV12-4 and TRBJ1-5; D perhaps matches TRBD1 (5 bases). This chain's CDR3 is CASSRWRGTNQPQHF. Written as DNA, the CDR3 is TGTGCCAGCAGTCGTTGGCGGGGGACCAATCAGCCCCAGCATTTT.